These 8 T cell receptor beta chains share one sample of origin, sequenced in a study of T cell repertoires in cytomegalovirus infection. Which antigens these TCRs recognize remains unknown. TCRdb analysed the reads with MiXCR anew, one entry per CDR3 protein. Of more than 90,000 distinct CDR3 sequences listed, about 9.4% are singletons. The source material was PBMCs, sequenced either directly or after in vitro stimulation (not recorded which). Receptors originate from a human donor in good health (CMV status not recorded). Some clones in this sample may be carry-over from other donors' samples.

This chain connects TRBV7-9 to TRBJ1-5; D unclear. Germline V CDR1 and CDR2: SEHNR, FQNEAQ (reference sequence). Trimming left V 7 bases short and J 1 base short, with 26 bases between. The CDR3 extends over 19 amino acids. The CDR3 region is CASILILLGLNISNQPQHF. The CDR3 coding sequence is TGTGCCAGCATCCTTATATTGTTAGGGTTGAACATAAGCAATCAGCCCCAGCATTTT.

A few counts support this clonotype. The chain links TRBV5-1 to TRBJ2-2; 11 bases are a match to TRBD2. V lost 5 bases and J lost 4; bases outside the gene matches: 7. The germline V gene encodes CDR1 SGHRS and CDR2 YFSETQ. CDR3 length: 16 residues. The CDR3 is CASSLLAGVGTGELFF. The DNA of the CDR3 is TGCGCCAGCAGTCTACTAGCGGGAGTTGGCACCGGGGAGCTGTTTTTT.

This clonotype occurred a few times. In DNA, the CDR3 is TGTGCCATCAGTGAGCAGGGGGGAATTTATAATTCACCCCTCCACTTT. This codes for CAISEQGGIYNSPLHF. The V gene is TRBV10-3, the J gene TRBJ1-6; 7 bases fit TRBD1. Trimming removed 2 bases from V and 4 bases from J; junction bases left unmatched: 5. Germline CDR1 reads ENHRY; CDR2 reads SYGVKD. There are 16 residues in the CDR3.

The sample holds a few counts of this clonotype. Since a much larger clone is just one base distant, this may be a read error. The V and J genes are TRBV12-3 or TRBV12-4 and TRBJ2-3; 10 bases are a match to TRBD1. The CDR3 loop spans 15 amino acids. After removal of 6 bases from V and 3 bases from J, the junction contained 6 bases not matched to a gene. CDR3 protein: CASSYGTGATDTQYF. The CDR3 region has the DNA TGTGCCAGCAGCTACGGGACAGGGGCGACAGATACGCAGTATTTT.

This clonotype showed up many times. The V call is TRBV11-2, the J call TRBJ2-1; TRBD1 might be the D (5 bases). Deletions cut 2 bases from V and 12 bases from J, with 20 bases between. CDR1 SGHAT and CDR2 FQNNGV come from the germline V gene. This CDR3 is 15 amino acids long. The CDR3 DNA sequence: TGTGCCAGCAGCTTATCTAGGAGCCAGGGCCGCACGCAGTTCTTC. As protein: CASSLSRSQGRTQFF.

This clonotype was recorded many times. The J gene is TRBJ2-1, the V gene TRBV12-3 or TRBV12-4; 7 nucleotides line up with TRBD1. J gave up 7 bases and V 3 bases, and 3 bases lay outside the gene matches. The length of the CDR3 is 13 residues. The CDR3 loop is CASSLRGPNEQFF. Written as DNA, the CDR3 is TGTGCCAGCAGTTTGAGGGGGCCTAATGAGCAGTTCTTC.

The CDR3 bases are TGCAGCGTTGTGGCGGGGTTCTATGGCTACACCTTC. Its translation: CSVVAGFYGYTF. The chain recombines TRBV29-1 with TRBJ1-2, with D unclear. CDR3 size: 12 residues. The germline V and J ends were trimmed by 4 bases and 4 bases, with 10 bases remaining between them. Germline V gene data show CDR1 as SQVTM and CDR2 as ANQGSEA. The full variable domain, with the rest looked up from reference TRBV29-1 and TRBJ1-2, is SAVISQKPSRDICQRGTSLTIQCQVDSQVTMMFWYRQQPGQSLTLIATANQGSEATYESGFVIDKFPISRPNLTFSTLTVSNMSPEDSSIYLCSVVAGFYGYTFGSGTRLTVV.

This sequence joins TRBV20-1 and TRBJ2-1, with 8 bases matching TRBD1. The CDR3 runs to 14 residues. CDR1 is DFQATT and CDR2 is SNEGSKA in the germline V gene (reference sequence). V trimming: 0 bases; J trimming: 8 bases; junction bases outside the gene matches: 6. The CDR3, as DNA: TGCAGTGCTAGAGAGACAGGGGTGAGTGATGAGCAGTTCTTC. Its translation is CSARETGVSDEQFF.